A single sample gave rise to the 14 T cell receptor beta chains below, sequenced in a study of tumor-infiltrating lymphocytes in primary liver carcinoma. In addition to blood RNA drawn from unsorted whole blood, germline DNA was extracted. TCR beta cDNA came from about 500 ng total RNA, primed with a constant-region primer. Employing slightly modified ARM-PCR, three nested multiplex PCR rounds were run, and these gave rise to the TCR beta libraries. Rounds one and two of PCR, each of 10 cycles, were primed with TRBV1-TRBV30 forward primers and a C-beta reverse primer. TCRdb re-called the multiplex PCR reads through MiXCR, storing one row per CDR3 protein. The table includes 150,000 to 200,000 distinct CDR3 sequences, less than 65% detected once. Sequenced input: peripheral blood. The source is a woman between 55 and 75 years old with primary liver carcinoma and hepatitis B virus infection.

CDR3 bases: TGTGCTAGCGGCTTAGTAGGCAGGGGTGGCACTGAAGCTTTCTTT. Translation gives CASGLVGRGGTEAFF. V is TRBV11-3 and J is TRBJ1-1; tentative D call: TRBD1 (6 bases). The CDR3 is 15 amino acids. Germline assignment: CDR1 SGHNT and CDR2 YENEEA.

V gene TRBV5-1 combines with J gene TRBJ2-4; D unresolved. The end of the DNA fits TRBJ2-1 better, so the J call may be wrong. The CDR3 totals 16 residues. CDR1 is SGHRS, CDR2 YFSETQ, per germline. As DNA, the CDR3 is TGCGCCAGCAGCTTGAATTGGGCGGCCTCCTACAATGAGCAGTTCTTC. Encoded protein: CASSLNWAASYNEQFF.

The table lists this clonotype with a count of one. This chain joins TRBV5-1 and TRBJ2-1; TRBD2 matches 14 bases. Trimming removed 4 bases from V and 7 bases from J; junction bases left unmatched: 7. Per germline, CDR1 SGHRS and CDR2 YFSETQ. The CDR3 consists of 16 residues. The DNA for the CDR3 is TGCGCCAGCAGCGACTGGACTAGCGGGAGGAGTAATGAGCAGTTCTTC. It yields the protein CASSDWTSGRSNEQFF.

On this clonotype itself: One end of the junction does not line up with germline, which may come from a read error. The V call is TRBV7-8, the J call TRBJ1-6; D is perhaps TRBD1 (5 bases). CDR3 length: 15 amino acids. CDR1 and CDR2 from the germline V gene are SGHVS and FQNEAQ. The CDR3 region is CANSVRQGPSSPPHF. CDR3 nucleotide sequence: TGTGCCAACAGCGTTAGGCAGGGTCCGAGTTCACCCCCCCACTTT.

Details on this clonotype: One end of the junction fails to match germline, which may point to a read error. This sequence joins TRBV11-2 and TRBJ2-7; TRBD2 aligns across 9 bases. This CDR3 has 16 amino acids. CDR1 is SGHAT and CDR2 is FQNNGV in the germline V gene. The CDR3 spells CASSLERGLAPYEQYF. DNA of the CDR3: TGTGCCAGTAGCTTAGAAAGGGGACTAGCCCCCTACGAGCAGTACTTC.

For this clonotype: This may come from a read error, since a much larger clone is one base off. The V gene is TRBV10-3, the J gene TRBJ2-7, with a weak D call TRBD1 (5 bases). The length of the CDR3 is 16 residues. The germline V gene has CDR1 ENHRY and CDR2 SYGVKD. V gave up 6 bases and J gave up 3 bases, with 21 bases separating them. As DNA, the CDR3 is TGTGCCATCAGAGGCGTGGCAGGGCCCAATTACTACGAGCAGTACTTC. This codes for CAIRGVAGPNYYEQYF.

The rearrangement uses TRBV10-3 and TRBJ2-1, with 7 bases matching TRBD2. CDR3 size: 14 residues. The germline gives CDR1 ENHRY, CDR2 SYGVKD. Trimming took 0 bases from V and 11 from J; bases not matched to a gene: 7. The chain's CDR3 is CAISESPGGTKQFF. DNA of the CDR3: TGTGCCATCAGTGAGTCCCCGGGAGGAACCAAGCAGTTCTTC.

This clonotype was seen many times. In DNA form, the CDR3 reads TGCGCCAGCAGCCAAGATAGGTCTCGTGTCACCGGGGAGCTGTTTTTT. It codes for CASSQDRSRVTGELFF. The J gene is TRBJ2-2, the V gene TRBV4-1, with D uncertain. Looked up from germline, CDR1 is MGHRA and CDR2 is YSYEKL. The CDR3 has 16 amino acids. V lost 0 bases, J lost 4 bases, and 12 bases lay in between.

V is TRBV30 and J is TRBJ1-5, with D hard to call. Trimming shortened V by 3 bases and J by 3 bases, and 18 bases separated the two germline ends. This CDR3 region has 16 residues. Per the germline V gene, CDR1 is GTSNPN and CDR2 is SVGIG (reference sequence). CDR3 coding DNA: TGTGCCTGGAGCGGGCGGGCAGGCTCCCTCAATCAGCCCCAGCATTTT. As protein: CAWSGRAGSLNQPQHF.

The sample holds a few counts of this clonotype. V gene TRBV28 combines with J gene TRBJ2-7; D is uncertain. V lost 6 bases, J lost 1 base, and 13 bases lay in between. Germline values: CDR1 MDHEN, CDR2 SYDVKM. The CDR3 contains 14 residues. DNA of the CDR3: TGTGCCAGCAGACGAAAACTTGGGTCCTACGAGCAGTACTTC. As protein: CASRRKLGSYEQYF. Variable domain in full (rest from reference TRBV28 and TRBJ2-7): DVKVTQSSRYLVKRTGEKVFLECVQDMDHENMFWYRQDPGLGLRLIYFSYDVKMKEKGDIPEGYSVSREKKERFSLILESASTNQTSMYLCASRRKLGSYEQYFGPGTRLTVT.

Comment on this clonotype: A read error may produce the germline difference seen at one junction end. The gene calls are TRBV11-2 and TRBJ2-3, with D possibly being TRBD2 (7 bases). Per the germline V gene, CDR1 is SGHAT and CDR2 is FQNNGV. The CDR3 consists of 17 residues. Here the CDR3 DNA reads TGTGTCAGCAGCATAGGGGGACTAACGTACACGTCAGATATGCAGTATTTT. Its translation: CVSSIGGLTYTSDMQYF. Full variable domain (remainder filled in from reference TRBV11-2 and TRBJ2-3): EAGVAQSPRYKIIEKRQSVAFWCNPISGHATLYWYQQILGQGPKLLIQFQNNGVVDDSQLPKDRFSAERLKGVDSTLKIQPAKLEDSAVYLCVSSIGGLTYTSDMQYFGPGTRLTVL.

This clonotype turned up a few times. The CDR3 here is CASSYSNPGTSGRAGEQFF. As DNA, the CDR3 is TGTGCCAGCAGTTACTCGAACCCCGGGACTAGCGGGAGGGCTGGTGAGCAGTTCTTC. The chain is built from TRBV6-6 and TRBJ2-1, with TRBD2 matching 16 bases. In germline, CDR1 is MNHNY, CDR2 SVGAGI (reference sequence). This CDR3 has 19 residues. After removal of 0 bases from V and 9 bases from J, the junction contained 11 bases not matched to a gene.

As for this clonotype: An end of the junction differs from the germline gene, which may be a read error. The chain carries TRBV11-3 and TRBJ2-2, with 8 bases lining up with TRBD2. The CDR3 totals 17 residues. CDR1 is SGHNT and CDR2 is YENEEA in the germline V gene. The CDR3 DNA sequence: TGTGCCAGCACCTCGGGACTAACGGGAGGGCCCGGCGGGGAGGTGTTTTTT. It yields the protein CASTSGLTGGPGGEVFF.

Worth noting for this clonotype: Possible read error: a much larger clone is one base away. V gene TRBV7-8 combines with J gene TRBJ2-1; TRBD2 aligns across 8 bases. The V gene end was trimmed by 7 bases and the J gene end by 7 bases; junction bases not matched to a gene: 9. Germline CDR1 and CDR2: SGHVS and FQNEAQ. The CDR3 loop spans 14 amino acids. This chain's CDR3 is CASTWTCGRNEQFF. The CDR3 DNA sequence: TGTGCCAGCACCTGGACTTGCGGGAGGAATGAGCAGTTCTTC.